One sample yielded the 25 T cell receptor beta chains listed below, sequenced in a study of human T cells and chemical hapten exposure. Time point meaning: pre-sensitization, week 0. The treatment was: therapeutic diphenylcyclopropenone sensitization with weekly scalp DPC. TCRdb used MiXCR to reprocess the RACE reads, holding one entry per CDR3 protein. The table lists a few hundred thousand distinct CDR3 sequences, over 5% of them singletons. The sample was whole blood, taken in connection with sensitization to the hapten diphenylcyclopropenone (DPC). These receptors were taken from a woman between 18 and 30 years old with alopecia areata. Some clones in this sample may be carry-over from other donors' samples.

In this sample, this clonotype turned up a few times. The V gene is TRBV29-1, the J gene TRBJ2-3, with 7 bases identical to TRBD2. Germline V gene data show CDR1 as SQVTM and CDR2 as ANQGSEA. With 2 bases clipped from V and 1 base from J, the junction kept 0 bases outside the gene matches. The CDR3 is 13 amino acids. This CDR3 is CSVELAGTDTQYF. The DNA for the CDR3 is TGCAGCGTTGAACTAGCGGGCACAGATACGCAGTATTTT.

This clonotype was seen many times. Relative to the germline gene, one junction end is altered; a read error may explain this. V gene TRBV12-3 or TRBV12-4 combines with J gene TRBJ2-7; 10 positions match TRBD2. The CDR3 is 15 residues long. The CDR3 protein is CASRLAGGPWGEQYF. The CDR3 region has the DNA TGTGCCAGCAGATTAGCGGGGGGCCCCTGGGGAGAGCAGTACTTC.

This clonotype occurred a few times. The V and J genes are TRBV4-1 and TRBJ1-2, with a tentative D call TRBD1 (5 bases). Germline CDR1 MGHRA, CDR2 YSYEKL. CDR3 size: 14 residues. V was clipped by 10 bases and J by 4 bases, with 19 bases between them. CDR3 in amino acids: CATRRDFASYGYTF. Here the CDR3 DNA reads TGCGCCACCAGGCGGGACTTCGCGAGCTATGGCTACACCTTC.

The chain links TRBV5-1 to TRBJ2-5; 9 bases are shared with TRBD1. CDR1 is SGHRS and CDR2 is YFSETQ in the germline V gene. The ends lost 1 base at V and 4 bases at J; junction bases unmatched: 11. The CDR3 is 17 amino acids. CDR3 sequence: CASSLKGQGAGRETQYF. CDR3 DNA sequence: TGCGCCAGCAGCTTGAAGGGACAGGGCGCCGGTCGAGAGACCCAGTACTTC.

This clonotype was seen ten or more times. The chain employs TRBV7-2 and TRBJ1-4, with 9 bases fitting TRBD1. V lost 1 base, J lost 5 bases, and 8 bases stayed unmatched. This CDR3 is built from 17 residues. The V gene's germline CDR1 is SGHTA and CDR2 FQGNSA. CDR3 DNA: TGTGCCAGCAGCTTAGTTCCCCGCGGACAGGGGAATGAAAAACTGTTTTTT. This sequence encodes CASSLVPRGQGNEKLFF.

This clonotype showed up just a few times. V is TRBV5-6 and J is TRBJ2-7; D gene uncertain. The V and J ends lost 4 bases and 0 bases respectively, with 8 bases between them. The CDR3 runs 13 residues. Germline V gives CDR1 SGHDT, CDR2 YYEEEE. CDR3 coding DNA: TGTGCCAGCAGCCGACGGCCCTCCTACGAGCAGTACTTC. Protein product: CASSRRPSYEQYF.

This clonotype appeared a few times. The chain has TRBV20-1 and TRBJ1-5, with unresolved D. The V gene lost 0 bases and the J gene lost 4 bases, with 13 bases spanning the gap. Germline loops: CDR1 DFQATT, CDR2 SNEGSKA (reference sequence). The CDR3 is made up of 15 amino acids. CDR3: CSARDPQPANQPQHF. The CDR3 region has the DNA TGCAGTGCTAGAGATCCGCAGCCGGCTAATCAGCCCCAGCATTTT.

This clonotype was picked up a small number of times. This rearrangement joins TRBV6-1 to TRBJ2-3, with 9 bases lining up with TRBD1. The ends lost 6 bases at V and 1 base at J; junction bases unmatched: 5. Germline CDR1 reads MNHNS; CDR2 reads SASEGT. The CDR3 is made up of 15 amino acids. The CDR3 region is CASRRGQGGTDTQYF. The CDR3 DNA reads as TGTGCCAGCAGGCGGGGACAGGGAGGCACAGATACGCAGTATTTT.

On this clonotype: A read error may be the cause here, since a much bigger clone is one base away. The chain is built from TRBV11-3 and TRBJ2-3; D might be TRBD1 or TRBD2, each matching 5 bases. V was clipped by 5 bases and J by 5 bases, with 14 bases between them. Germline V CDR1 and CDR2: SGHNT, YENEEA. The CDR3 runs 14 residues. The chain's CDR3 is CASSEGRSVDTQYF. CDR3 bases: TGTGCCAGCAGCGAGGGGCGGTCGGTAGATACGCAGTATTTT.

In this sample, this clonotype turned up a few times. This chain links TRBV5-1 with TRBJ1-1; D might be TRBD1 (6 bases). Trimming stripped 0 bases from V and 11 bases from J, with 20 bases between. There are 15 residues in the CDR3. Germline V gene data show CDR1 as SGHRS and CDR2 as YFSETQ. CDR3 amino acids: CASSLEVRGSTGAFF. The CDR3 DNA reads as TGCGCCAGCAGCTTGGAGGTCAGGGGCTCCACGGGGGCTTTCTTT.

This clonotype turned up a few times. The chain has TRBV6-1 and TRBJ1-5; possible D gene TRBD1, 6 bases. The germline V gene has CDR1 MNHNS and CDR2 SASEGT. This CDR3 is built from 16 residues. Trimming took off 3 bases at V and 7 bases at J, with 19 bases between the two ends. DNA for the CDR3: TGTGCCAGCAGTGAGGGGCGGGGAGGGGGTTGGCAGCCCCAGCATTTT. Amino acid sequence: CASSEGRGGGWQPQHF.

This clonotype was observed at least ten times. The chain links TRBV29-1 to TRBJ2-2; 7 bases line up with TRBD1. J gave up 5 bases and V 3 bases, and 6 bases lay outside the gene matches. Germline assignment: CDR1 SQVTM and CDR2 ANQGSEA. The CDR3 consists of 14 residues. The CDR3 bases are TGCAGCGTTGAGAGACAGGGTTTGACCGGGGAGCTGTTTTTT. Its protein product is CSVERQGLTGELFF.

The V call is TRBV2, the J call TRBJ1-1; no clear D gene. Germline V lookup: CDR1 SNHLY, CDR2 FYNNEI. The CDR3 is 14 amino acids. V gave up 1 base and J gave up 2 bases, with 8 bases separating them. CDR3 DNA sequence: TGTGCCAGCAGTGAAGGGCCGAGTAACACTGAAGCTTTCTTT. This translates into CASSEGPSNTEAFF.

This clonotype was picked up many times. V usage is TRBV10-3 and J usage is TRBJ1-2, with 7 positions matching TRBD1. The J segment lost 6 bases and the V segment lost 7 bases, leaving 11 bases of the junction unmatched. CDR1 is ENHRY, CDR2 SYGVKD, per germline. This CDR3 has 14 residues. The CDR3 region is CAITRPGGRNGYTF. DNA of the CDR3: TGTGCCATCACCAGGCCAGGGGGTAGGAATGGCTACACCTTC.

The table lists this clonotype with many counts. J is TRBJ1-5 and V is TRBV10-3, with 9 positions matching TRBD1. The CDR3 runs 14 residues. Looked up from germline, CDR1 is ENHRY and CDR2 is SYGVKD. The V and J ends lost 4 bases and 5 bases, in that order; junction bases with no gene match: 3. The CDR3 loop reads CAISGGQGDQPQHF. As DNA, the CDR3 is TGTGCCATCAGTGGGGGACAGGGTGATCAGCCCCAGCATTTT.

This clonotype appeared many times. The chain recombines TRBV6-2 or TRBV6-3 with TRBJ1-5; D gene unclear. CDR3 length equals 15 residues. The germline gives CDR1 MNHEY, CDR2 SVGEGT. V shed 5 bases and J shed 6 bases, with 17 bases lying between them. The chain's CDR3 is CASSITNLPGQPQHF. In nucleotides, the CDR3 is TGTGCCAGCAGTATAACTAATCTTCCCGGTCAGCCCCAGCATTTT.

Ten or more counts support this clonotype. The chain employs TRBV18 and TRBJ2-2; 9 bases fit TRBD1. The CDR3 contains 18 residues. Germline CDR1 reads KGHSH; CDR2 reads LQKENI. V lost 2 bases to trimming and J lost 5 bases; unmatched junction nucleotides: 12. CDR3 protein: CASSPSIFGTGNTGELFF. The CDR3 region has the DNA TGTGCCAGCTCACCATCAATCTTCGGGACAGGGAATACCGGGGAGCTGTTTTTT.

This clonotype was counted between two and nine times. V gene TRBV7-2 combines with J gene TRBJ1-2; 8 bases align to TRBD1. Germline CDR1 reads SGHTA; CDR2 reads FQGNSA. The junction had 12 bases not matched to a gene; V was cut back by 4 bases and J by 8 bases. The CDR3 has 15 residues. CDR3 in amino acids: CASSSGSGRGQGYTF. The CDR3 DNA sequence: TGTGCCAGCAGCTCCGGGTCAGGCAGGGGGCAAGGCTACACCTTC. The full variable domain, in which reference TRBV7-2 and TRBJ1-2 provide the parts outside the CDR3, is GAGVSQSPSNKVTEKGKDVELRCDPISGHTALYWYRQSLGQGLEFLIYFQGNSAPDKSGLPSDRFSAERTGGSVSTLTIQRTQQEDSAVYLCASSSGSGRGQGYTFGSGTRLTVV.

With regard to this clonotype: One end of the junction fails to match germline, which may point to a read error. The chain uses TRBV11-2 and TRBJ1-6; 8 bases are shared with TRBD1. The germline gives CDR1 SGHAT, CDR2 FQNNGV. The CDR3 is 15 amino acids. As DNA, the CDR3 is TGTGCTAGCAGCTTAACGGGACAGGATAATTCACCCCTCCACTTT. Residues: CASSLTGQDNSPLHF.

The chain carries TRBV6-6 and TRBJ1-5; 7 bases are a match to TRBD1. Germline CDR1 is MNHNY and CDR2 is SVGAGI (reference sequence). Losses at the gene ends were 6 bases for V and 2 bases for J; bases not matched to a gene: 7. This CDR3 is 15 amino acids long. CDR3 region: CASRNRGGGNQPQHF. As DNA, the CDR3 is TGTGCCAGCAGAAACAGGGGAGGTGGCAATCAGCCCCAGCATTTT.

This clonotype was counted many times. The CDR3 region has the DNA TGTGCCAGCAGCTTACTGGGTTTCGGCACTGAAGCTTTCTTT. Its protein product is CASSLLGFGTEAFF. The rearrangement links TRBV11-1 to TRBJ1-1; unclear D gene. Germline loops: CDR1 SGHAT, CDR2 FQDESV (reference sequence). V was pared by 2 bases and J by 4 bases, with 11 bases between. This CDR3 has 14 amino acids.

This clonotype was seen a handful of times. V is TRBV4-3 and J is TRBJ1-4; D is ambiguous. The CDR3 loop spans 14 amino acids. V was clipped by 1 base and J by 7 bases, with 10 bases between them. CDR1 LGHNA and CDR2 YSLEER come from the germline V gene. CDR3 DNA sequence: TGCGCCAGCAGCCAAGGGCAGGTTGCTGAAAAACTGTTTTTT. Protein: CASSQGQVAEKLFF.

This clonotype was seen many times. The chain couples TRBV5-4 to TRBJ2-3; D remains ambiguous. Germline loops: CDR1 SGHNT, CDR2 YYREEE (reference sequence). Deletions cut 1 base from V and 4 bases from J, with 10 bases between. The CDR3 is 14 amino acids. CDR3 protein: CASSLLSGADTQYF. In nucleotides, the CDR3 is TGTGCCAGCAGCTTGTTGAGTGGCGCAGATACGCAGTATTTT.

The rearrangement links TRBV12-3 or TRBV12-4 to TRBJ2-6; D unclear. V gave up 8 bases and J gave up 1 base, with 12 bases separating them. This CDR3 contains 15 residues. The CDR3 DNA follows: TGTGCCAGCGGGATCAGTCGGTCTGGGGCCAACGTCCTGACTTTC. Translation: CASGISRSGANVLTF.

This clonotype came up a few times. The rearrangement uses TRBV29-1 and TRBJ1-2; 7 bases are shared with TRBD1. The CDR3 is 15 amino acids. Germline CDR1 SQVTM, CDR2 ANQGSEA. With 4 bases clipped from V and 4 bases from J, the junction kept 12 bases outside the gene matches. CDR3 residues: CSVAVAGTEIYGYTF. For the CDR3, the DNA is TGCAGCGTTGCGGTTGCCGGGACAGAGATCTATGGCTACACCTTC.